These 27 T cell receptor beta chains were sequenced from one sample in a study of OX40 agonist ivuxolimab in advanced cancers. Produced via immunoSEQ multiplex PCR; TCRdb's table is partial and in-frame only. Among tens of thousands of clones, around 80% were seen once, and the ten largest hold approximately 9.7%. The sample here was CD4+ or CD8+ T cells sorted from blood, taken in a trial of the OX40 agonist ivuxolimab. The receptors derive from an adult with an advanced solid tumor such as melanoma, head and neck, liver or kidney cancer.

The rearrangement links TRBV19 to TRBJ1-2; maybe TRBD1 (5 bases). The ends were cut back, 4 bases at V and 6 bases at J, with 18 bases in the middle. The V gene's germline CDR1 is LNHDA and CDR2 SQIVND (reference sequence). This CDR3 region has 15 residues. The CDR3 region is CASSNPAPGTDGYTF. The DNA for the CDR3 is TGTGCCAGTAGTAATCCGGCCCCCGGGACGGATGGCTACACCTTC.

The chain has TRBV6-5 and TRBJ1-1; 11 bases align to TRBD1. The CDR3 totals 13 residues. Germline CDR1 and CDR2: MNHEY and SVGAGI. V shed 6 bases and J 6 bases; nucleotides not matched to a gene: 3. DNA for the CDR3: TGTGCCAGCAGGGGACAGGGGGTAGCTGAAGCTTTCTTT. Residues: CASRGQGVAEAFF.

This sequence joins TRBV7-9 and TRBJ2-1; 10 nucleotides line up with TRBD1. CDR3 length: 16 amino acids. Per the germline V gene, CDR1 is SEHNR and CDR2 is FQNEAQ (reference sequence). V lost 5 bases to trimming and J lost 7 bases; unmatched junction nucleotides: 11. CDR3 amino acids: CASSLPPGQGKNEQFF. CDR3 in DNA: TGTGCCAGCAGCCTCCCCCCGGGACAGGGGAAGAATGAGCAGTTCTTC.

V gene TRBV6-4 combines with J gene TRBJ1-1; the D gene is possibly TRBD1 (5 bases). This CDR3 is 14 amino acids long. Germline assignment: CDR1 MRHNA and CDR2 SNTAGT. V was clipped by 0 bases and J by 5 bases, with 10 bases between them. The CDR3 nucleotides read TGTGCCAGCAGTGACTCGAGTCGGGGGACTGAAGCTTTCTTT. Translation: CASSDSSRGTEAFF.

V is TRBV10-3 and J is TRBJ1-4, with D unclear. The CDR3 consists of 13 residues. Deletions cut 8 bases from V and 0 bases from J, with 7 bases between. Germline assignment: CDR1 ENHRY and CDR2 SYGVKD. The CDR3 region is CAIGRSTNEKLFF. DNA for the CDR3: TGTGCCATCGGGAGGTCAACTAATGAAAAACTGTTTTTT.

The chain couples TRBV5-6 to TRBJ2-7; D may be TRBD2 (5 bases). CDR1 and CDR2 (germline): SGHDT, YYEEEE. Trimming removed 1 base from V and 6 bases from J, with 14 bases in between. CDR3 length equals 14 residues. The DNA for the CDR3 is TGTGCCAGCAGCTTGCGGGGTATTATTTTCGAGCAGTACTTC. This gives the protein CASSLRGIIFEQYF.

The V call is TRBV5-8, the J call TRBJ2-7; perhaps D is TRBD1 or TRBD2 (6 bases each). In germline, CDR1 is SGHTS, CDR2 YDEGEE. The CDR3 spans 14 residues. V was clipped by 0 bases and J by 6 bases, with 13 bases between them. This CDR3 reads CASSLEGGITEQYF. CDR3 DNA: TGTGCCAGCAGCTTGGAAGGGGGGATCACCGAGCAGTACTTC.

The chain joins TRBV10-1 to TRBJ2-3, with TRBD2 matching over 11 bases. The CDR3 contains 16 residues. J lost 4 bases, V lost 0 bases, and 3 bases had no gene match. Germline V gene sequence: CDR1 WNHNN, CDR2 SYGVQD (reference sequence). The CDR3 sequence is CASSESSGGASDTQYF. CDR3 DNA sequence: TGCGCCAGCAGTGAGTCTAGCGGGGGGGCCTCAGATACGCAGTATTTT.

This clone was observed a few times. The chain is built from TRBV21-1 and TRBJ2-7; the DNA was not compared with TRBD1, the D call given in the table. TRBV21-1 is a pseudogene locus. The CDR3 consists of 14 residues. This CDR3 reads CASSKDPQNYEQYF. CDR3 sequence (DNA): TGTGCCAGCAGCAAAGACCCCCAGAACTACGAGCAGTACTTC.

The chain joins TRBV11-1 to TRBJ1-1; 7 nucleotides agree with TRBD1. V trimming: 4 bases; J trimming: 4 bases; junction bases outside the gene matches: 6. The CDR3 covers 14 residues. Germline lookup yields CDR1 SGHAT and CDR2 FQDESV (reference sequence). CDR3 nucleotide sequence: TGTGCCAGCAGCTCTCATAGACAGGGCACTGAAGCTTTCTTT. This sequence encodes CASSSHRQGTEAFF.

There are a few counts of this clone. The CDR3 DNA sequence: TGTGCCAGTCGATCTAGCGGGGGAACAGATACGCAGTATTTT. Protein product: CASRSSGGTDTQYF. The chain carries TRBV19 and TRBJ2-3; TRBD2 agrees at 10 bases. This CDR3 has 14 amino acids. V was pared by 8 bases and J by 3 bases, with 5 bases of the junction left unmatched. In germline, CDR1 is LNHDA, CDR2 SQIVND (reference sequence).

The chain links TRBV27 to TRBJ1-2; possibly TRBD1 for D (6 bases). The V end lost 4 bases, the J end lost 4 bases, and 13 bases lay between the germline ends. The CDR3 sequence is 14 residues long. Per the germline V gene, CDR1 is MNHEY and CDR2 is SMNVEV (reference sequence). The CDR3: CASSSGGRGYGYTF. CDR3 coding DNA: TGTGCCAGCAGTTCTGGGGGCCGGGGCTATGGCTACACCTTC.

V gene TRBV18 combines with J gene TRBJ1-5; D is undetermined. The V gene's germline CDR1 is KGHSH and CDR2 LQKENI. The CDR3 has 13 amino acids. V shed 1 base and J shed 5 bases, with 6 bases lying between them. In DNA form, the CDR3 reads TGTGCCAGCTCACCACGGGCGGATCAGCCCCAGCATTTT. This gives the protein CASSPRADQPQHF.

The CDR3, as DNA: TGTGCCAGCTCACCAGAAGTTTCCACCGGGGAGCTGTTTTTT. As protein: CASSPEVSTGELFF. V gene TRBV18 combines with J gene TRBJ2-2; D gene uncertain. This CDR3 contains 14 residues. With 2 bases removed from V and 4 bases from J, the gap between germline ends came to 8 bases. From germline, CDR1 is KGHSH and CDR2 LQKENI.

The V and J genes are TRBV7-3 and TRBJ2-1, with D possibly being TRBD2 (6 bases). The CDR3 has 13 amino acids. Trimming took 5 bases from V and 5 from J, leaving 10 bases between them. The germline V gene encodes CDR1 SGHTA and CDR2 FQGTGA. CDR3: CASSPRTNNEQFF. As DNA, the CDR3 is TGTGCCAGCAGCCCCCGGACTAACAATGAGCAGTTCTTC.

The chain is built from TRBV6-6 and TRBJ2-5; a weak D match, TRBD2 (6 bases). V lost 6 bases, J lost 7 bases, and 18 bases lay in between. Germline V gives CDR1 MNHNY, CDR2 SVGAGI (reference sequence). The CDR3 totals 14 residues. The CDR3 spells CASRDNDGRMTQYF. As DNA, the CDR3 is TGTGCCAGCAGGGACAATGATGGGAGGATGACCCAGTACTTC.

The genes are TRBV2 and TRBJ2-7; D is possibly TRBD2 (6 bases). V shed 8 bases and J shed 2 bases, with 10 bases lying between them. The CDR3 extends over 12 amino acids. Germline V gene lookup returns CDR1 SNHLY and CDR2 FYNNEI. The CDR3 loop is CASGGTPYEQYF. CDR3 coding DNA: TGTGCCAGCGGGGGGACCCCCTACGAGCAGTACTTC.

The rearrangement joins TRBV18 to TRBJ2-1; TRBD2 matches at 8 bases. The CDR3 consists of 16 residues. Germline CDR1 is KGHSH and CDR2 is LQKENI. V shed 5 bases, J shed 2 bases, and the junction held 8 bases outside the gene matches. The DNA for the CDR3 is TGTGCCAGCTCAGGGGGGGCTAGCGGGCCCTACAATGAGCAGTTCTTC. Translated, it gives CASSGGASGPYNEQFF.

This clone was seen a handful of times. The chain is built from TRBV2 and TRBJ2-5; 7 positions match TRBD2. The CDR3 is 16 residues long. After removal of 3 bases from V and 2 bases from J, the junction contained 9 bases not matched to a gene. Per the germline V gene, CDR1 is SNHLY and CDR2 is FYNNEI. This CDR3 reads CASSDGLAGVQETQYF. The CDR3 DNA sequence: TGTGCCAGCAGTGATGGGCTGGCGGGGGTACAAGAGACCCAGTACTTC.

The V call is TRBV18, the J call TRBJ2-1, with 9 bases lining up with TRBD1. Germline loops: CDR1 KGHSH, CDR2 LQKENI. Trimming at V came to 4 bases and at J to 7 bases, leaving 5 bases not matched to a gene. This CDR3 is built from 14 residues. Here the CDR3 DNA reads TGTGCCAGCTCACAGACGACAGGGGGAAATGAGCAGTTCTTC. It codes for CASSQTTGGNEQFF.

In this sample, this clone turned up a few times. The rearrangement links TRBV6-5 to TRBJ2-2; D possibly matches TRBD1 or TRBD2 (5 bases each). CDR3 size: 14 residues. V was pared by 2 bases and J by 4 bases, with 8 bases between. Germline lookup yields CDR1 MNHEY and CDR2 SVGAGI. CDR3 coding DNA: TGTGCCAGCAGTTACGCAGGGAGCACCGGGGAGCTGTTTTTT. This encodes CASSYAGSTGELFF.

This chain connects TRBV15 to TRBJ2-3, with a tentative D call TRBD1 (6 bases). Germline CDR1 LNHNV, CDR2 YYDKDF (reference sequence). V was clipped by 3 bases and J by 2 bases, with 9 bases between them. This CDR3 is built from 14 residues. CDR3 sequence: CATSSGQTTDTQYF. The CDR3 region has the DNA TGTGCCACCAGCAGCGGACAGACCACAGATACGCAGTATTTT.

The genes are TRBV13 and TRBJ1-4; D remains ambiguous. Germline loops: CDR1 PRHDT, CDR2 FYEKMQ (reference sequence). The germline V and J ends were trimmed by 0 bases and 8 bases, with 16 bases remaining between them. This CDR3 spans 16 amino acids. CDR3 in DNA: TGTGCCAGCAGCTTAGGTGGGATACGCGGGGTAGAAAAACTGTTTTTT. Its translation is CASSLGGIRGVEKLFF.

The chain uses TRBV11-3 and TRBJ2-3, with D possibly being TRBD2 (7 bases). The germline V gene encodes CDR1 SGHNT and CDR2 YENEEA. The CDR3 totals 15 residues. V was cut by 5 bases and J by 6 bases, with 18 bases left in between. CDR3 sequence (DNA): TGTGCCAGCAGCGCCCGGAAGGGGGGGGACGATACGCAGTATTTT. Residues: CASSARKGGDDTQYF.

The chain recombines TRBV9 with TRBJ1-1; tentatively, D is TRBD1 (6 bases). CDR1 is SGDLS, CDR2 YYNGEE, per germline. This CDR3 has 15 residues. With 4 bases removed from V and 7 bases from J, the gap between germline ends came to 20 bases. DNA of the CDR3: TGTGCCAGCAGCCCCCAGCCCCGGACAGACCGTGAAGCTTTCTTT. It yields the protein CASSPQPRTDREAFF.

The V and J genes are TRBV7-8 and TRBJ2-7, with TRBD1 as a possible D gene (6 bases). The V gene's germline CDR1 is SGHVS and CDR2 FQNEAQ. The germline V and J ends were trimmed by 5 bases and 5 bases, with 13 bases remaining between them. The CDR3 is 13 residues long. The CDR3 reads CASSRNNRDEQYF. CDR3 DNA: TGTGCCAGCAGCCGAAATAACAGGGACGAGCAGTACTTC.

V usage is TRBV4-2 and J usage is TRBJ2-5; 8 bases fit TRBD1. V lost 3 bases to trimming and J lost 5 bases; unmatched junction nucleotides: 8. Germline lookup yields CDR1 LGHNA and CDR2 YNFKEQ. The CDR3 runs 15 residues. CDR3 DNA sequence: TGTGCCAGCAGCCAGCGCTCTGGACAGGGCGAGACCCAGTACTTC. Protein: CASSQRSGQGETQYF.